The 8 T cell receptor beta chains presented below share a single source sample, sequenced in a study of cytomegalovirus exposure and HLA in healthy donors. PCR amplification relied on 60 Vbeta primers (plus 13 Jbeta primers). Profiled with immunoSEQ multiplex PCR; TCRdb holds only in-frame clones, not every one. The table includes some 71,000 clones, 65% to 75% detected once. What was sequenced was PBMCs. These receptors were collected from a man aged 40-49 years in good health and CMV-seropositive.

V gene TRBV2 combines with J gene TRBJ1-5; D is perhaps TRBD1 (6 bases). V was pared by 9 bases and J by 4 bases, with 19 bases between. The CDR3 length is 15 residues. Germline V lookup: CDR1 SNHLY, CDR2 FYNNEI. The CDR3 DNA reads TGTGCCAGTTCAAGGGGGGGAGGGTCGAATCAGCCCCAGCATTTT. It yields the protein CASSRGGGSNQPQHF.

The CDR3: CASSYDRALYNEQFF. DNA of the CDR3: TGTGCCAGCAGTTATGACAGGGCGCTCTACAATGAGCAGTTCTTC. The chain carries TRBV27 and TRBJ2-1; 7 bases fit TRBD1. Germline assignment: CDR1 MNHEY and CDR2 SMNVEV (reference sequence). V lost 4 bases and J lost 3; bases outside the gene matches: 6. CDR3 size: 15 residues.

This chain uses TRBV19 with TRBJ2-1; D is perhaps TRBD2 (7 bases). Germline values: CDR1 LNHDA, CDR2 SQIVND (reference sequence). The CDR3 has 16 amino acids. V was pared by 3 bases and J by 7 bases, with 19 bases between. The CDR3 spells CASSIATAGADNEQFF. The CDR3 DNA sequence: TGTGCCAGTAGTATTGCGACGGCGGGGGCGGATAATGAGCAGTTCTTC.

The rearrangement uses TRBV10-1 and TRBJ2-6, with 11 bases that match TRBD1. After removal of 6 bases from V and 1 base from J, the junction contained 5 bases not matched to a gene. The CDR3 covers 17 residues. In germline, CDR1 is WNHNN, CDR2 SYGVQD (reference sequence). Here the CDR3 reads CASRLDRGRSGANVLTF. The CDR3 DNA follows: TGCGCCAGCAGGCTGGACAGGGGGCGATCTGGGGCCAACGTCCTGACTTTC.

The rearrangement links TRBV5-1 to TRBJ2-3; TRBD2 agrees at 8 bases. The length of the CDR3 is 19 residues. V lost 0 bases and J lost 4; bases outside the gene matches: 16. The germline V gene encodes CDR1 SGHRS and CDR2 YFSETQ. The CDR3 here is CASSLVGGKGLGGADTQYF. CDR3 DNA sequence: TGCGCCAGCAGCTTGGTGGGGGGAAAGGGACTAGGAGGAGCAGATACGCAGTATTTT.

This sequence joins TRBV6-1 and TRBJ2-1, with 10 bases identical to TRBD1. The CDR3 is 14 amino acids. V shed 10 bases, J shed 3 bases, and the junction held 6 bases outside the gene matches. Germline CDR1 reads MNHNS; CDR2 reads SASEGT. The CDR3 here is CATPGQGNYNEQFF. DNA for the CDR3: TGTGCCACTCCGGGACAGGGGAACTACAATGAGCAGTTCTTC.

This chain joins TRBV30 and TRBJ2-5; TRBD1 agrees at 12 bases. V shed 2 bases, J shed 5 bases, and the junction held 6 bases outside the gene matches. Germline V gene sequence: CDR1 GTSNPN, CDR2 SVGIG (reference sequence). CDR3 length equals 15 residues. DNA for the CDR3: TGTGCCTGGAGTTCCGGGACAGGGGGCGCGGAGACCCAGTACTTC. Encoded protein: CAWSSGTGGAETQYF.

V and J are TRBV11-3 and TRBJ2-3; tentatively, D is TRBD1 (5 bases). The CDR3 totals 12 residues. With 4 bases removed from V and 6 bases from J, the gap between germline ends came to 8 bases. The V gene's germline CDR1 is SGHNT and CDR2 YENEEA. The CDR3 DNA sequence: TGTGCCAGCAGCTCGAACAGGGATACGCAGTATTTT. It is translated as CASSSNRDTQYF.